This is a list of T cell receptor beta chains from one sample in a study of post-analysis software for immune sequencing data. Each CDR3 protein is one row after TCRdb ran MiXCR on the PCR reads. Of 650,000 to 850,000 distinct CDR3 sequences in the sample, under 70% are singletons; the top ten hold 4.6%. The sample consisted of blood. The receptors were gathered from a girl aged 10-17 years with multiple sclerosis. CDR3s include the opening cysteine and the closing phenylalanine or tryptophan. Fields, in order: clone size, V gene, D gene, J gene, CDR3 DNA, CDR3 protein. D genes are given only for firm matches. The size field is filled for only some rows; it gives once, few, many or a size class.

>.|TRBV12-3/TRBV12-4|.|TRBJ1-1
TGTGCCAGCAGTCCCTGGTTAACTGAAGCTTTCTTT
CASSPWLTEAFF
>few|TRBV29-1|TRBD1|TRBJ1-4
TGCAGCGGCGGACAGGGAGAAAAACTGTTTTTT
CSGGQGEKLFF
>few|TRBV30|TRBD2|TRBJ2-1
TGTGCCTGGAGAGTTGGGAGGGAGTACTACAATGAGCAGTTCTTC
CAWRVGREYYNEQFF
>.|TRBV29-1|TRBD1|TRBJ1-1
TGCAGCGACGGACAGGGGTTGAACACTGAAGCTTTCTTT
CSDGQGLNTEAFF
>few|TRBV25-1|TRBD1|TRBJ2-7
TGTGCCAGCAGTGAATACGGGACAGGGGGATTTTACGAGCAGTACTTC
CASSEYGTGGFYEQYF
>.|TRBV18|.|TRBJ2-1
TGTGCCAGCTCACCGAGGGCCTCGTACAATGAGCAGTTCTTC
CASSPRASYNEQFF
>.|TRBV7-9|.|TRBJ2-3
TGTGCCAGCAGCCGGGCGGGCACAGATACGCAGTATTTT
CASSRAGTDTQYF
>few|TRBV2|.|TRBJ2-5
TGTGCCATTGGGGAGCTAGCCCAAGAGACCCAGTACTTC
CAIGELAQETQYF
>.|TRBV12-3/TRBV12-4|.|TRBJ2-5
TGTGCCAGCAGTTTAGGGACCACAGTGGAGACCCAGTACTTC
CASSLGTTVETQYF
>.|TRBV27|.|TRBJ2-7
TGTGCCAGCAGTTTTTCCAGATCTACCTACGAGCAGTACTTC
CASSFSRSTYEQYF
>.|TRBV15|TRBD1|TRBJ1-2
TGTGCCACCAGCAGAAGGACAGGGTCGGTCGGTGGCTACACCTTC
CATSRRTGSVGGYTF
>.|TRBV10-1|.|TRBJ1-2
TGCGCCAGCAGTGACTCCCGAGCGGACGGCTACACCTTC
CASSDSRADGYTF
>few|TRBV27|.|TRBJ2-7
TGTGCCAGCAGTTTAAGACAGGCTTACCACGAGCAGTACTTC
CASSLRQAYHEQYF
>.|TRBV20-1|TRBD1|TRBJ1-4
TGCAGTGCTAGAGATCCCAGGGGGCAAGAAAAACTGTTTTTT
CSARDPRGQEKLFF